Presented here are 14 T cell receptor beta chains from one specimen sequenced in a study of cytomegalovirus exposure and HLA in healthy donors. The study ran its PCR with 60 Vbeta and 13 Jbeta primers. Generated by immunoSEQ multiplex PCR, the TCRdb table keeps only in-frame clones and is missing some. The sample lists roughly 190,000 clones, over 70% seen once, with approximately 3.1% in the top ten. Sequencing was performed on PBMCs. These receptors were collected from a woman aged 25-40 years in good health and CMV-seropositive.

On this clone: Its ends do not fully match the called genes, so a read error is possible. V is TRBV6-1 and J is TRBJ2-5; 9 bases align to TRBD2. The DNA end lines up better with TRBJ2-7; the J call may be wrong. CDR3 size: 15 residues. Germline V gives CDR1 MNHNS, CDR2 SASEGT. The CDR3 is CASTVEGTSSHEQYF. CDR3 nucleotide sequence: TGTGCCAGCACTGTGGAGGGGACTAGCTCCCACGAGCAGTACTTC.

The chain is built from TRBV5-1 and TRBJ2-1; no firm D call. The germline gives CDR1 SGHRS, CDR2 YFSETQ. The CDR3 is made up of 13 amino acids. V was shortened by 7 bases and J by 5 bases, with 13 bases between the two germline ends. The CDR3, as DNA: TGCGCCAGCGCCCAGCTAGGCAACAATGAGCAGTTCTTC. It codes for CASAQLGNNEQFF.

The chain uses TRBV28 and TRBJ1-3; D gene uncertain. Germline loops: CDR1 MDHEN, CDR2 SYDVKM. The CDR3 totals 15 residues. V was cut by 6 bases and J by 4 bases, with 16 bases left in between. CDR3 sequence: CASRPKVGSGNTIYF. In nucleotides, the CDR3 is TGTGCCAGCAGACCAAAGGTCGGGTCCGGAAACACCATATATTTT.

The chain combines TRBV4-1 with TRBJ2-7; 7 bases fit TRBD1. The J segment lost 3 bases and the V segment lost 1 base, leaving 6 bases of the junction unmatched. Germline V gene sequence: CDR1 MGHRA, CDR2 YSYEKL. CDR3 length: 15 amino acids. Here the CDR3 DNA reads TGCGCCAGCAGCCAAGGACCGGGACAGCTCTACGAGCAGTACTTC. Translated: CASSQGPGQLYEQYF.

This clone showed up just a few times. V gene TRBV6-5 combines with J gene TRBJ2-1; the D is unclear. Germline CDR1 reads MNHEY; CDR2 reads SVGAGI. There are 14 residues in the CDR3. The ends were cut back, 0 bases at V and 9 bases at J, with 12 bases in the middle. The CDR3 coding sequence is TGTGCCAGCAGTTACTCGTACTCCTCCCCTGAGCAGTTCTTC. Translated: CASSYSYSSPEQFF.

The chain is built from TRBV5-1 and TRBJ2-5; maybe TRBD1 (5 bases). The CDR3 covers 15 residues. Germline loops: CDR1 SGHRS, CDR2 YFSETQ. The V and J ends lost 3 bases and 1 base respectively, with 13 bases between them. CDR3 sequence: CASSYRNRIQETQYF. In DNA, the CDR3 is TGCGCCAGCAGCTACAGGAACCGTATCCAAGAGACCCAGTACTTC.

Regarding this clone: Relative to the germline gene, one junction end is altered; a read error may explain this. V is TRBV7-9 and J is TRBJ2-7, with D tentatively TRBD1 or TRBD2 (5 bases each). This CDR3 contains 14 residues. CDR1 is SEHNR, CDR2 FQNEAQ, per germline (reference sequence). CDR3: CSSSLALRDYEQYF. For the CDR3, the DNA is TGTTCCAGCAGCTTAGCGCTCAGGGATTACGAGCAGTACTTC.

The table lists this clone with a few counts. This sequence joins TRBV4-2 and TRBJ2-7, with 7 bases lining up with TRBD2. Per the germline V gene, CDR1 is LGHNA and CDR2 is YNFKEQ. V trimming: 2 bases; J trimming: 0 bases; junction bases outside the gene matches: 4. This CDR3 comprises 15 residues. In DNA, the CDR3 is TGTGCCAGCAGCCAACTAGCGGAAAGCTCCTACGAGCAGTACTTC. Amino acid sequence: CASSQLAESSYEQYF.

This clone was found a few times. V and J are TRBV19 and TRBJ1-5, with 8 nucleotides matching TRBD1. CDR3 length equals 16 residues. Germline CDR1 is LNHDA and CDR2 is SQIVND (reference sequence). Trimming removed 1 base from V and 2 bases from J; junction bases left unmatched: 4. This CDR3 is CASSIGLGQGNQPQHF. The DNA for the CDR3 is TGTGCCAGTAGTATAGGGTTGGGACAGGGCAATCAGCCCCAGCATTTT.

The rearrangement links TRBV11-2 to TRBJ1-2; 7 positions match TRBD1. V was clipped by 5 bases and J by 4 bases; unmatched bases: 13. This CDR3 is 16 amino acids long. The V gene's germline CDR1 is SGHAT and CDR2 FQNNGV. This CDR3 reads CASSSGFGQGVYGYTF. For the CDR3, the DNA is TGTGCCAGCAGCAGCGGATTTGGGCAGGGGGTCTATGGCTACACCTTC.

The chain links TRBV11-2 to TRBJ2-3; 11 bases map to TRBD2. The germline V gene has CDR1 SGHAT and CDR2 FQNNGV. CDR3 size: 16 residues. The V gene end was trimmed by 4 bases and the J gene end by 4 bases; junction bases not matched to a gene: 7. The CDR3 protein is CASSSILAGVPDTQYF. As DNA, the CDR3 is TGTGCCAGCAGCTCCATACTAGCGGGAGTGCCAGATACGCAGTATTTT.

The gene calls are TRBV11-2 and TRBJ2-7; no clear D gene. The CDR3 has 17 amino acids. Germline lookup yields CDR1 SGHAT and CDR2 FQNNGV. V shed 5 bases and J shed 2 bases, with 22 bases lying between them. The CDR3 loop reads CASSPIRSIRSTYEQYF. In DNA, the CDR3 is TGTGCCAGCAGCCCCATAAGAAGCATTCGATCTACCTACGAGCAGTACTTC. Supplemented by reference TRBV11-2 and TRBJ2-7, the full variable domain reads EAGVAQSPRYKIIEKRQSVAFWCNPISGHATLYWYQQILGQGPKLLIQFQNNGVVDDSQLPKDRFSAERLKGVDSTLKIQPAKLEDSAVYLCASSPIRSIRSTYEQYFGPGTRLTVT.

Concerning this clone itself: Germline and junction disagree at one end, which may indicate a read error. The J gene is TRBJ2-7, the V gene TRBV7-9; tentatively, D is TRBD1 (5 bases). CDR1 and CDR2 from the germline V gene are SEHNR and FQNEAQ (reference sequence). The CDR3 covers 14 residues. CDR3 amino acids: CSSSSPTLGDEQYF. The CDR3 DNA follows: TGTTCCAGCAGTTCCCCGACCTTAGGGGACGAGCAGTACTTC.

CDR3 sequence: CASSVAGTGNYEQYF. The CDR3 DNA reads as TGTGCCAGCAGCGTAGCCGGGACTGGCAACTACGAGCAGTACTTC. The chain employs TRBV9 and TRBJ2-7; a weak D match, TRBD2 (6 bases). CDR3 length: 15 residues. V shed 0 bases and J shed 3 bases, with 13 bases lying between them. Germline V lookup: CDR1 SGDLS, CDR2 YYNGEE.